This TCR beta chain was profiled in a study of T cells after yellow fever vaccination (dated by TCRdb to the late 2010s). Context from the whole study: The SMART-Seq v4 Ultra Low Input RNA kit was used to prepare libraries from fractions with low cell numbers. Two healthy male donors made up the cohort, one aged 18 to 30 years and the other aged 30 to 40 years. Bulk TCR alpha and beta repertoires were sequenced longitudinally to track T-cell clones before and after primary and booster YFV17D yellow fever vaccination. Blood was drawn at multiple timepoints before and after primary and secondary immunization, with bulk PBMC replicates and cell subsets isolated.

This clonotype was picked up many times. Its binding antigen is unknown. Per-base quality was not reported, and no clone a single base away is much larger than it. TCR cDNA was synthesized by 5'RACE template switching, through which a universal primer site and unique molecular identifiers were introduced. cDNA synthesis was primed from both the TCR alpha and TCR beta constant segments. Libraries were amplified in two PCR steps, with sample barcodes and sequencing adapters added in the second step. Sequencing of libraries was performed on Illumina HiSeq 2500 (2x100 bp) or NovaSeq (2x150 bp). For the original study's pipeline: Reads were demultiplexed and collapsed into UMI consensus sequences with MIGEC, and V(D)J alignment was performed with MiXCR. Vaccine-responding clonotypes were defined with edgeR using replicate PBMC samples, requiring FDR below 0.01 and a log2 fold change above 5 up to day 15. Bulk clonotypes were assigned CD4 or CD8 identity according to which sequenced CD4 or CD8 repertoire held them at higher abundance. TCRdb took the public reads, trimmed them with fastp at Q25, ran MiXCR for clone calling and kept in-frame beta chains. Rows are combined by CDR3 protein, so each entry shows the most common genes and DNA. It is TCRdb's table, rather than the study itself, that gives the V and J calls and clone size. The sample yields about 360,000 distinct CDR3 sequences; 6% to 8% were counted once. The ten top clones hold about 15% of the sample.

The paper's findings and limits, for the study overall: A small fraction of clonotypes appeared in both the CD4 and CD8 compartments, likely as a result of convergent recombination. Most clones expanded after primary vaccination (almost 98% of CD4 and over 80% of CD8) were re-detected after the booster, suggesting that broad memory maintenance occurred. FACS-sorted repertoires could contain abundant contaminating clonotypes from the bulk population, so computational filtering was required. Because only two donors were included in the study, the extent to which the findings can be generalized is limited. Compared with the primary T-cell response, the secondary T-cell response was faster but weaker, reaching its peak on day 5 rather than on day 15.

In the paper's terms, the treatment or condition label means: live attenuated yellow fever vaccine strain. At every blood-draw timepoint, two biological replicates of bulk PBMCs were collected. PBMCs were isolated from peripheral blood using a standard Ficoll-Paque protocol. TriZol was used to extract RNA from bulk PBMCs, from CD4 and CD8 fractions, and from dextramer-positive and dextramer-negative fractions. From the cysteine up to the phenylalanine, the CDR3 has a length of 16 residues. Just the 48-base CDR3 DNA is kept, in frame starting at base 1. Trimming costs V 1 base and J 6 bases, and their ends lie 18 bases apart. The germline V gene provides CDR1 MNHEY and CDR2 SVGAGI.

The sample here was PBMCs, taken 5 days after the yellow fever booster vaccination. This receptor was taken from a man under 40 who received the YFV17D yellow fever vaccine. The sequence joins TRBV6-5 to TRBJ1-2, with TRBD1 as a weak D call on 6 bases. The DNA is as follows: TGTGCCAGCAGTTACTATCAACAGGGAGGAGAGGATGGCTACACCTTC. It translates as CASSYYQQGGEDGYTF.